This TCR beta chain was sequenced in a study of regulatory T cells in long-lasting Graves disease. Study summary: Antithyroid drugs had been taken by newly diagnosed Graves' patients for under 3 months.

The V end lost 1 base, the J end lost 1 base, and 9 bases lay between the germline ends. This CDR3 comprises 15 residues. Germline CDR1 SGDLS, CDR2 YYNGEE. Arm-PCR of CDR3 regions and iRepertoire HTBI primers were used to build TCR beta libraries. Original analysis: Identification across samples found 50 to 80 TRBV and some 15 TRBJ segments. One entry per CDR3 protein, called by TCRdb with MiXCR from the multiplex PCR reads. The V and J calls come from TCRdb's annotation, not from the publication. The repertoire holds 500,000 or so distinct CDR3 sequences, with 12% to 15% as singletons. Time point meaning: newly diagnosed GD, antithyroid drugs for less than 3 months. The TCR library was made from RNA extracted from PBMCs. A further study also used this sample, focusing on T cells in Graves' hyperthyroidism and ophthalmopathy. That report adds: Clinical symptoms, serum thyroxine, TRAb, thyroid ultrasound and orbital computed tomography established diagnosis.

The sequenced sample was peripheral blood mononuclear cells (PBMCs), obtained at new diagnosis, from a patient treated with antithyroid drugs. This clonotype originated in a woman in her forties or fifties with Graves disease. The chain couples TRBV9 to TRBJ1-3; D is ambiguous. In DNA, the CDR3 is TGTGCCAGCAGCGTATCGATAAGGTCTGGAAACACCATATATTTT. This codes for CASSVSIRSGNTIYF.